The 32 T cell receptor beta chains below were found in one sample sequenced in a study of blood T cells in healthy people across ages. A J-beta primer mix and a sample-barcoded 5' primer were used in a second PCR of about 7 to 12 cycles. TCRdb independently ran MiXCR on the 5' RACE reads; one entry per CDR3 protein. The table lists some 640,000 distinct CDR3 sequences, roughly 31% of them singletons. Sequenced sample: blood. Receptors originate from a woman over 75 in good health.

Ten or more counts support this clonotype. The V gene is TRBV12-5, the J gene TRBJ2-1; possibly TRBD1 for D (6 bases). The CDR3 is 13 residues long. Germline assignment: CDR1 LGHNT and CDR2 FRNRAP. The V gene lost 6 bases and the J gene lost 3 bases, with 9 bases spanning the gap. This chain's CDR3 is CASGTGIYNEQFF. The CDR3 DNA sequence: TGTGCTAGTGGAACAGGGATCTACAATGAGCAGTTCTTC.

The V call is TRBV12-5, the J call TRBJ1-1; 10 bases match TRBD1. CDR3 length equals 19 residues. V gave up 4 bases and J gave up 7 bases; unmatched junction bases: 21. Germline values: CDR1 LGHNT, CDR2 FRNRAP. The CDR3 spells CASGWATGTGVLDPLEAFF. DNA for the CDR3: TGTGCTAGTGGTTGGGCCACCGGGACAGGGGTCCTTGATCCCCTTGAAGCTTTCTTT.

The chain carries TRBV12-3 or TRBV12-4 and TRBJ1-1; 7 bases line up with TRBD1. J gave up 2 bases and V 7 bases, and 7 bases lay outside the gene matches. The CDR3 spans 14 residues. The CDR3 spells CASTSQGGNTEAFF. The CDR3 DNA reads TGTGCCAGCACTTCCCAGGGGGGAAACACTGAAGCTTTCTTT.

Comment on this clonotype: This may arise from a read error, as a much more abundant clone is one base away. This chain links TRBV7-3 with TRBJ1-2; TRBD1 matches at 7 bases. The CDR3 has 14 residues. The germline V gene has CDR1 SGHTA and CDR2 FQGTGA. With 5 bases clipped from V and 4 bases from J, the junction kept 7 bases outside the gene matches. The CDR3 DNA reads as TGTGCCAGCAGCCCTGCAGGGGGGGTCTATGGCTACACCTTC. Its translation: CASSPAGGVYGYTF.

A remark on this clonotype: This may come from a read error, since a much larger clone is one base off. The missing conserved phenylalanine or tryptophan at the end of this CDR3 makes a read error likely. The V gene is TRBV6-6, the J gene TRBJ1-2; D not resolved. Germline V gives CDR1 MNHNY, CDR2 SVGAGI (reference sequence). Trimming pared 11 bases from V and 8 bases from J, leaving 18 bases between. The CDR3 runs to 12 residues. The CDR3 DNA sequence: TGTGCCCCCCAGCGTTTACGGTCCGGCTACACCCTC. This sequence encodes CAPQRLRSGYTL.

For this clonotype: One end of the junction is discordant with germline, which a read error may explain. The chain joins TRBV24-1 to TRBJ1-4; D is ambiguous. There are 9 residues in the CDR3. CDR1 is KGHDR, CDR2 SFDVKD, per germline. CDR3: CATNEKRFF. In DNA, the CDR3 is TGTGCAACTAATGAAAAACGGTTTTTT.

Many counts were recorded for this clonotype. This rearrangement joins TRBV7-2 to TRBJ2-2; tentative D call: TRBD1 (6 bases). Looked up from germline, CDR1 is SGHTA and CDR2 is FQGNSA. This CDR3 has 15 amino acids. V was clipped by 4 bases and J by 1 base, with 10 bases between them. CDR3 coding DNA: TGTGCCAGCAGCTCGGGGACATGGAACACCGGGGAGCTGTTTTTT. Its protein product is CASSSGTWNTGELFF.

The chain combines TRBV7-8 with TRBJ2-2; tentatively, D is TRBD1 (5 bases). Germline CDR1 SGHVS, CDR2 FQNEAQ. The CDR3 has 16 amino acids. Trimming removed 2 bases at V and 0 bases at J, with 10 bases between. The CDR3 protein is CASSLWGRANTGELFF. As DNA, the CDR3 is TGTGCCAGCAGCTTATGGGGCAGGGCGAACACCGGGGAGCTGTTTTTT.

The count of this clonotype is one. V is TRBV6-6 and J is TRBJ2-1; D is possibly TRBD1 or TRBD2 (5 bases each). In germline, CDR1 is MNHNY, CDR2 SVGAGI (reference sequence). CDR3 length equals 15 residues. The V end was cut by 6 bases, the J end by 13 bases, with 25 bases between. The CDR3 region has the DNA TGTGCCAGCAGCGCGGGTGTGGGGGTACAAGAGACCCAGTTCTTC. It codes for CASSAGVGVQETQFF.

The chain joins TRBV20-1 to TRBJ2-5; 8 nucleotides agree with TRBD1. In germline, CDR1 is DFQATT, CDR2 SNEGSKA (reference sequence). Trimming cost V 5 bases and J 5 bases; bases outside gene matches: 13. This CDR3 has 15 amino acids. The CDR3 sequence is CSAPWQGAKGETQYF. Here the CDR3 DNA reads TGCAGTGCTCCCTGGCAGGGGGCGAAGGGGGAGACCCAGTACTTC.

This clonotype came up a few times. The gene calls are TRBV6-2 or TRBV6-3 and TRBJ2-7; D is unresolved. The CDR3 consists of 12 residues. The germline V and J ends were trimmed by 2 bases and 6 bases, with 8 bases remaining between them. From germline, CDR1 is MNHEY and CDR2 SVGEGT. The CDR3 reads CASSYPVGEQYF. In DNA, the CDR3 is TGTGCCAGCAGTTACCCCGTGGGCGAGCAGTACTTC.

J is TRBJ2-2 and V is TRBV6-1, with D tentatively TRBD2 (5 bases). The V and J ends lost 2 bases and 0 bases respectively, with 7 bases between them. This CDR3 region has 15 residues. Per germline, CDR1 MNHNS and CDR2 SASEGT. The CDR3 loop reads CASSEMGANTGELFF. DNA for the CDR3: TGTGCCAGCAGTGAAATGGGAGCGAACACCGGGGAGCTGTTTTTT.

This clonotype was counted at least ten times. The CDR3 loop reads CASSPRGQGLNQPQHF. CDR3 coding DNA: TGTGCCAGCAGCCCGCGTGGACAGGGTCTTAATCAGCCCCAGCATTTT. The V call is TRBV7-8, the J call TRBJ1-5, with 8 bases matching TRBD1. Trimming took 5 bases from V and 4 from J; bases not matched to a gene: 10. Germline loops: CDR1 SGHVS, CDR2 FQNEAQ. This CDR3 region has 16 residues.

This clonotype was picked up many times. This sequence joins TRBV6-6 and TRBJ1-2; TRBD1 is a possible D gene (5 bases). The CDR3 has 13 amino acids. CDR1 and CDR2 from the germline V gene are MNHNY and SVGAGI (reference sequence). The germline V and J ends were trimmed by 2 bases and 6 bases, with 10 bases remaining between them. Here the CDR3 DNA reads TGTGCCAGCAGTTACGCTCCGACAGATGGCTACACCTTC. Its translation: CASSYAPTDGYTF.

With regard to this clonotype: Given a much more abundant clone one base away, this may be a read error. The chain employs TRBV20-1 and TRBJ2-1; tentatively, D is TRBD1 (5 bases). Germline V gene data show CDR1 as DFQATT and CDR2 as SNEGSKA (reference sequence). The CDR3 spans 17 residues. The V end lost 0 bases, the J end lost 10 bases, and 25 bases lay between the germline ends. Written as DNA, the CDR3 is TGCAGTGCTAGAGATGGCAGGGAAAGGATGCGCTCCTACGAGCAGTTCTTC. Encoded protein: CSARDGRERMRSYEQFF.

This clonotype was detected ten times or more. V gene TRBV7-3 combines with J gene TRBJ1-2; D not resolved. The V and J ends lost 5 bases and 0 bases respectively, with 13 bases between them. Per germline, CDR1 SGHTA and CDR2 FQGTGA. This CDR3 comprises 15 residues. The CDR3 sequence is CASSPEAKTNYGYTF. The CDR3 DNA reads TGTGCCAGCAGCCCCGAGGCTAAGACTAACTATGGCTACACCTTC.

This clonotype was observed at least ten times. V is TRBV7-3 and J is TRBJ2-6; D not certain. V lost 4 bases, J lost 1 base, and 5 bases lay in between. This CDR3 region has 14 residues. Germline CDR1 reads SGHTA; CDR2 reads FQGTGA. The CDR3 coding sequence is TGTGCCAGCAGCTCCGGTTCTGGGGCCAACGTCCTGACTTTC. Translated, it gives CASSSGSGANVLTF.

The rearrangement links TRBV5-1 to TRBJ2-1; 8 bases agree with TRBD2. V was clipped by 4 bases and J by 5 bases; unmatched bases: 8. Per germline, CDR1 SGHRS and CDR2 YFSETQ. The CDR3 covers 15 residues. The CDR3 protein is CASSQGGLVNNEQFF. The DNA of the CDR3 is TGCGCCAGCAGCCAAGGGGGACTAGTCAACAATGAGCAGTTCTTC.

The chain joins TRBV20-1 to TRBJ1-2, with TRBD1 identical over 7 bases. The germline V gene encodes CDR1 DFQATT and CDR2 SNEGSKA (reference sequence). Trimming removed 3 bases from V and 4 bases from J; junction bases left unmatched: 14. The CDR3 has 16 residues. In DNA, the CDR3 is TGCAGTGCTAGGGAAGTGGGACAGTTGGCCCCCTATGGCTACACCTTC. Translation gives CSAREVGQLAPYGYTF.

This chain joins TRBV5-8 and TRBJ1-5; D is unclear. Trimming removed 5 bases at V and 5 bases at J, with 8 bases between. There are 12 residues in the CDR3. CDR1 and CDR2 (germline): SGHTS, YDEGEE. The CDR3 sequence is CASSIWDQPQHF. In nucleotides, the CDR3 is TGTGCCAGCAGTATCTGGGATCAGCCCCAGCATTTT.

Concerning this clonotype: A read error may account for a junction end that differs from germline. V and J are TRBV7-8 and TRBJ2-3; possibly TRBD2 for D (6 bases). Germline CDR1 reads SGHVS; CDR2 reads FQNEAQ. The CDR3 covers 14 residues. CDR3 DNA sequence: TGTGCCGGCAGCTTGGGCGGGGGCACAGATACGCAGTATTTT. It yields the protein CAGSLGGGTDTQYF.

The V call is TRBV5-5, the J call TRBJ2-1; D remains unclear. The CDR3 is 16 amino acids. The ends were cut back, 1 base at V and 2 bases at J, with 13 bases in the middle. Germline V lookup: CDR1 SGHKS, CDR2 YYEKEE (reference sequence). Here the CDR3 reads CASSLLVGFPYNEQFF. The CDR3, as DNA: TGTGCCAGCAGCTTGTTGGTCGGTTTCCCCTACAATGAGCAGTTCTTC.

In this sample, this clonotype turned up once. This sequence joins TRBV6-1 and TRBJ2-3; TRBD2 might be the D (5 bases). V lost 7 bases, J lost 0 bases, and 23 bases lay in between. Germline V CDR1 and CDR2: MNHNS, SASEGT. The CDR3 has 18 residues. CDR3 DNA: TGTGCCAGCACCCGTATCGGGATACTAGTATCTAGCACAGATACGCAGTATTTT. Translation gives CASTRIGILVSSTDTQYF.

This clonotype was seen many times. CDR3 DNA sequence: TGTGCCAGCAGCTTAGAAAGCTCCTACAATGAGCAGTTCTTC. Translated, it gives CASSLESSYNEQFF. The chain is built from TRBV7-3 and TRBJ2-1; D is undetermined. Germline V gives CDR1 SGHTA, CDR2 FQGTGA. The length of the CDR3 is 14 residues. V lost 2 bases and J 0 bases, leaving 5 bases between the germline ends.

In the case of this clonotype: This clone may be a read error of a much larger clone one base away. The CDR3 loop is CASSARGRGTQYF. The CDR3, as DNA: TGTGCCAGCAGTGCGAGGGGGAGGGGGACCCAGTACTTC. This chain connects TRBV2 to TRBJ2-5, with D possibly TRBD2 on 7 matching bases. Germline lookup yields CDR1 SNHLY and CDR2 FYNNEI. This CDR3 has 13 residues. The V and J ends lost 4 bases and 7 bases respectively, with 13 bases between them.

V gene TRBV20-1 combines with J gene TRBJ2-1; tentative D call: TRBD2 (6 bases). The CDR3 runs 15 residues. From germline, CDR1 is DFQATT and CDR2 SNEGSKA (reference sequence). V gave up 0 bases and J gave up 4 bases, with 13 bases separating them. The CDR3: CSARDPGDLYNEQFF. The CDR3, as DNA: TGCAGTGCTAGAGACCCCGGGGACTTGTACAATGAGCAGTTCTTC.

This clonotype showed up many times. The chain employs TRBV10-3 and TRBJ2-7, with D unclear. Germline-derived CDR1 and CDR2 are ENHRY and SYGVKD. V was trimmed by 0 bases and J by 0 bases, leaving 9 bases between them. CDR3 length: 15 amino acids. CDR3 nucleotides: TGTGCCATCAGTGAGTCGAACTTGCCCTCCTACGAGCAGTACTTC. It yields the protein CAISESNLPSYEQYF.

This clonotype has a count of ten or more. The rearrangement links TRBV20-1 to TRBJ2-5; TRBD2 matches at 10 bases. CDR1 and CDR2 (germline): DFQATT, SNEGSKA (reference sequence). This CDR3 is built from 13 residues. With 6 bases clipped from V and 2 bases from J, the junction kept 3 bases outside the gene matches. The CDR3 loop is CSAVLAGQETQYF. Written as DNA, the CDR3 is TGCAGTGCCGTACTAGCGGGGCAAGAGACCCAGTACTTC.

This clonotype was picked up many times. The chain couples TRBV5-1 to TRBJ2-2; no clear D gene. Trimming took 4 bases from V and 6 from J, leaving 19 bases between them. The germline V gene has CDR1 SGHRS and CDR2 YFSETQ. This CDR3 has 16 residues. The CDR3 sequence: CASSLGMFGGSGELFF. In nucleotides, the CDR3 is TGCGCCAGCAGCCTAGGGATGTTTGGCGGTTCCGGGGAGCTGTTTTTT.

This clonotype was seen at least ten times. This chain uses TRBV7-2 with TRBJ2-3; TRBD2 agrees at 7 bases. CDR3 length: 17 residues. Trimming at V came to 5 bases and at J to 2 bases, leaving 13 bases not matched to a gene. Germline loops: CDR1 SGHTA, CDR2 FQGNSA. CDR3 coding DNA: TGTGCCAGCAGCATACAACCACAGCGGGGTATCACAGATACGCAGTATTTT. Its translation: CASSIQPQRGITDTQYF.

The chain couples TRBV7-9 to TRBJ1-1, with D possibly matching TRBD1 (5 bases). The V and J ends lost 2 bases and 3 bases respectively, with 19 bases between them. Germline-derived CDR1 and CDR2 are SEHNR and FQNEAQ (reference sequence). The length of the CDR3 is 17 residues. The CDR3 bases are TGTGCCAGCAGCTTAAGGGGTGCCCCAAATCGTTACACTGAAGCTTTCTTT. Protein sequence: CASSLRGAPNRYTEAFF.

About this clonotype: A much larger clonotype is one base distant, so this may be a read error. V and J are TRBV11-2 and TRBJ2-7; a weak D match, TRBD2 (6 bases). This CDR3 comprises 16 residues. The V gene's germline CDR1 is SGHAT and CDR2 FQNNGV. CDR3 coding DNA: TGTACCAGCAGCTTAGATAGTCAGGGAGGCTCCTACGAGCAGTACTTC. Translation: CTSSLDSQGGSYEQYF. The full variable domain, rest sourced from reference TRBV11-2 and TRBJ2-7, is EAGVAQSPRYKIIEKRQSVAFWCNPISGHATLYWYQQILGQGPKLLIQFQNNGVVDDSQLPKDRFSAERLKGVDSTLKIQPAKLEDSAVYLCTSSLDSQGGSYEQYFGPGTRLTVT.